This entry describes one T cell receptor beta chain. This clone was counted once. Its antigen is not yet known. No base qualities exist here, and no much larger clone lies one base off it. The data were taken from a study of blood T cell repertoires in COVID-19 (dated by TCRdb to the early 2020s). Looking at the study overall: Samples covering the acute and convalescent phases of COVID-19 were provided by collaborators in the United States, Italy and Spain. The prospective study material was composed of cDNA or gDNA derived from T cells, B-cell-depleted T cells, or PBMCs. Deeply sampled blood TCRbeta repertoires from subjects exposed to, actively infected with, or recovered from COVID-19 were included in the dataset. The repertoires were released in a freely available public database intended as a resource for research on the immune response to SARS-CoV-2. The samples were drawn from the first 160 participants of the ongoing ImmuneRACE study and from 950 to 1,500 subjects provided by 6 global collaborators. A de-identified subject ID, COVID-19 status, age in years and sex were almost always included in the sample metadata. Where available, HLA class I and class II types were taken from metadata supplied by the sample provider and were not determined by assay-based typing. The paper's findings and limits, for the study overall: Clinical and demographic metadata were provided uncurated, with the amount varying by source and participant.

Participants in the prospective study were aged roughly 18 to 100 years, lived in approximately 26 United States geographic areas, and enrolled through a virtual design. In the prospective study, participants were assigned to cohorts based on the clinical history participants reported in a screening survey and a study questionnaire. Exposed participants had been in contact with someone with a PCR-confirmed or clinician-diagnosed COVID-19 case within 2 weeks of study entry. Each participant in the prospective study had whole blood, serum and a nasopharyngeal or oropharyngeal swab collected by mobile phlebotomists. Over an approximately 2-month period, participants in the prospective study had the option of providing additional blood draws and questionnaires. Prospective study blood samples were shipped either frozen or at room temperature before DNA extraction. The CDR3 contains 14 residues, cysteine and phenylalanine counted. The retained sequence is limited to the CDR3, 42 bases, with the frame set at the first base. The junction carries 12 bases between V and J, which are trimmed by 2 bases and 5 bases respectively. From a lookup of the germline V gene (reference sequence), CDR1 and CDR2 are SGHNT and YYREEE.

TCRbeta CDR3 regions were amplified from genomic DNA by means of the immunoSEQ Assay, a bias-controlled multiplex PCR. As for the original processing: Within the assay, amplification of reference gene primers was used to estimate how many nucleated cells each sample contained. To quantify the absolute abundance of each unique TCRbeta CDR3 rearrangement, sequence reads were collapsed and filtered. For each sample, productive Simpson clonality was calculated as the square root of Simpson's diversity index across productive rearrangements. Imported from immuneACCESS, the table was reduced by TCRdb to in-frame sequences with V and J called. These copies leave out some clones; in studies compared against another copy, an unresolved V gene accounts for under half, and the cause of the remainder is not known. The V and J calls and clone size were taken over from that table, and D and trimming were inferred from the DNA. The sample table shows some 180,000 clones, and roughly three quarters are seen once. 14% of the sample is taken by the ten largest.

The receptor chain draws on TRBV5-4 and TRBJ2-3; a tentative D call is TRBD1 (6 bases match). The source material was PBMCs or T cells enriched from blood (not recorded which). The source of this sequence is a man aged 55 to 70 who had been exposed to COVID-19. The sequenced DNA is TGTGCCAGCAGCTTTGGACAGTTCCGAGATACGCAGTATTTT. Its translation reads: CASSFGQFRDTQYF.